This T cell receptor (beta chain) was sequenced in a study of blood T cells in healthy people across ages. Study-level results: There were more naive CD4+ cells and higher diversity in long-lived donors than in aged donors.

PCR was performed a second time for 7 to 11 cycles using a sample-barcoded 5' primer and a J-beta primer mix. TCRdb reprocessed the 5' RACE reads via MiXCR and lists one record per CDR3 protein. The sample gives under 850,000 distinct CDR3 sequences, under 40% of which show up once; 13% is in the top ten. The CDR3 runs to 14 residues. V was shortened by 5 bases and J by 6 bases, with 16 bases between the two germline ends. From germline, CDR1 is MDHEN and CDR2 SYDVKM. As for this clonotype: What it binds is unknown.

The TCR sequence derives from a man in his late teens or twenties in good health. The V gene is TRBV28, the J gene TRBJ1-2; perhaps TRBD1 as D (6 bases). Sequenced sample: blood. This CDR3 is CASSRSPGVDGYTF. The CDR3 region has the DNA TGTGCCAGCAGTCGCTCCCCAGGGGTCGATGGCTACACCTTC.